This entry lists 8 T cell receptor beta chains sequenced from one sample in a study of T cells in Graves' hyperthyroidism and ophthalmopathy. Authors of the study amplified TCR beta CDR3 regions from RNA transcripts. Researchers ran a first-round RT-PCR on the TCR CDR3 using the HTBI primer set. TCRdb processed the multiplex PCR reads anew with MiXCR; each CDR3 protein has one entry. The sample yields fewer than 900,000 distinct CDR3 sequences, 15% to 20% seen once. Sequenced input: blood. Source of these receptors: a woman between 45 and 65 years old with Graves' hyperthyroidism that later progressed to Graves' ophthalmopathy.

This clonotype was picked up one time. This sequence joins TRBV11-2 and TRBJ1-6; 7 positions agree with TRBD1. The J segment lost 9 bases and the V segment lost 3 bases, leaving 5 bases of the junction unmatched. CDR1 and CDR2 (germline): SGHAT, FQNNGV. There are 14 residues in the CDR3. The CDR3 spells CASSFTGEGSPLHF. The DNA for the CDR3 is TGTGCCAGCAGCTTTACAGGGGAGGGTTCACCCCTCCACTTT.

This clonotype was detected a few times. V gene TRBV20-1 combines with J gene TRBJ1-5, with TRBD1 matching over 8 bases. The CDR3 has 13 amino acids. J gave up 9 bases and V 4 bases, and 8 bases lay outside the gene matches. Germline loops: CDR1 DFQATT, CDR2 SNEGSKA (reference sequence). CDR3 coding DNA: TGCAGTGCTATTAGGGCCGGACAGGGGCCCCAGCATTTT. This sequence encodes CSAIRAGQGPQHF.

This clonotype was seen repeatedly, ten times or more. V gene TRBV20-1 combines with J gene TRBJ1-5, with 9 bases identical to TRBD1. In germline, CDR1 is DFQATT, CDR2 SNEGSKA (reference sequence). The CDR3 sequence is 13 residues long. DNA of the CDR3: TGCAGCGGGACAGGGAGACGGGATCAGCCCCAGCATTTT. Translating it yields CSGTGRRDQPQHF.

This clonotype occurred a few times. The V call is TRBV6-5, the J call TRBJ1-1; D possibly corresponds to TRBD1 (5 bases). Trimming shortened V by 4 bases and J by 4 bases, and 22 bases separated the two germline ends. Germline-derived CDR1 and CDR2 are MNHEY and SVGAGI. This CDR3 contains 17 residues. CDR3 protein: CASSSLGGISDSTEAFF. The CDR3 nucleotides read TGTGCCAGCAGTTCTCTCGGGGGAATCTCGGATAGCACTGAAGCTTTCTTT.

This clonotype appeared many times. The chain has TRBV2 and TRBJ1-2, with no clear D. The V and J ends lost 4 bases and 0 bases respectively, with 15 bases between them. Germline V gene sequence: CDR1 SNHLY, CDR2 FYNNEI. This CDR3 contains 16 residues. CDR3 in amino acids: CASSAQNALANYGYTF. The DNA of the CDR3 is TGTGCCAGCAGTGCCCAGAACGCATTAGCTAACTATGGCTACACCTTC. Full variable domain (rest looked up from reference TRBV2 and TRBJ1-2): EPEVTQTPSHQVTQMGQEVILRCVPISNHLYFYWYRQILGQKVEFLVSFYNNEISEKSEIFDDQFSVERPDGSNFTLKIRSTKLEDSAMYFCASSAQNALANYGYTFGSGTRLTVV.

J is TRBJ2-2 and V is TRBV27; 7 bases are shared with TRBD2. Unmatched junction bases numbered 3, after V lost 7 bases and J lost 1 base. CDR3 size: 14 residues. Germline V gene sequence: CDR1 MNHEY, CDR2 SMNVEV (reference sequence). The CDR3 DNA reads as TGTGCCAGCAAGCGGGGAAGGAACACCGGGGAGCTGTTTTTT. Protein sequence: CASKRGRNTGELFF.

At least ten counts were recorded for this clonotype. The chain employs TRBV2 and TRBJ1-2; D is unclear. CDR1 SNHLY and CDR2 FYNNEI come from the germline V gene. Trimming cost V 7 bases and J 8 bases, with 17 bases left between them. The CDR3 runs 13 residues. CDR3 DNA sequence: TGTGCCAGCAATCTCGGACCCCAGCGGGGCTACACCTTC. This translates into CASNLGPQRGYTF.

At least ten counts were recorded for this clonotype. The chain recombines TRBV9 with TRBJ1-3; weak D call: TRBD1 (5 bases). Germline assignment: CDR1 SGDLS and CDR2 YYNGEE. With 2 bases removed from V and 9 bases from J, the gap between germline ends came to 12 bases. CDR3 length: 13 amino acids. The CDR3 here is CASSVGRASTIYF. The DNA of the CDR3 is TGTGCCAGCAGCGTCGGCAGGGCGAGCACCATATATTTT.